The clone carrying this T cell receptor beta chain appeared a few times. These data are taken from a study of T cells after yellow fever vaccination. Germline V gives CDR1 LNHNV, CDR2 YYDKDF (reference sequence). There are 13 residues in the CDR3. Trimming shortened V by 2 bases and J by 8 bases, and 12 bases separated the two germline ends. MiXCR, run by TCRdb on the 5' RACE reads, gives a single entry per CDR3 protein. The table includes about 340,000 distinct CDR3 sequences, around 12% detected once. V usage is TRBV15 and J usage is TRBJ1-2; no firm D call. The sequence was obtained from a man between 18 and 35 years old who received the YFV17D yellow fever vaccine. The input for sequencing was CD4+ T cells sorted from PBMCs, taken 15 days after the yellow fever booster vaccination. Here the CDR3 DNA reads TGTGCCACCAGCAGACCCGGACGGGGAGGCTACACCTTC. This encodes CATSRPGRGGYTF. Looking up the rest from reference TRBV15 and TRBJ1-2 gives the full variable domain: DAMVIQNPRYQVTQFGKPVTLSCSQTLNHNVMYWYQQKSSQAPKLLFHYYDKDFNNEADTPDNFQSRRPNTSFCFLDIRSPGLGDTAMYLCATSRPGRGGYTFGSGTRLTVV.